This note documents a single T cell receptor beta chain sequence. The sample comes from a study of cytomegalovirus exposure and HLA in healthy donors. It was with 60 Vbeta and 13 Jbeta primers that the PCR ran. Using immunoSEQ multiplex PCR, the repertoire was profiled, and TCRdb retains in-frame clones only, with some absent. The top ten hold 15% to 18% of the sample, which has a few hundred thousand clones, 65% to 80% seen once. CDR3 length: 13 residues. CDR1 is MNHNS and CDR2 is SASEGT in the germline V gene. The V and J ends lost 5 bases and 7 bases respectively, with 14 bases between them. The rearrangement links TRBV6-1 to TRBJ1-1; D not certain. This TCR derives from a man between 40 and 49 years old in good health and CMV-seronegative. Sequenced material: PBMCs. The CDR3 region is CASSPTGGSEAFF. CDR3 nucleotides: TGTGCCAGCAGTCCGACGGGTGGGAGTGAAGCTTTCTTT.